This T cell receptor (beta chain) comes out of a study of identical twins. V was cut by 2 bases and J by 5 bases, with 13 bases left in between. There are 14 residues in the CDR3. Germline assignment: CDR1 SGHRS and CDR2 YFSETQ. A universal primer site was incorporated via template switching, and the cDNA contained unique molecular identifiers. From the 5' RACE reads, TCRdb called clonotypes with MiXCR, one entry per CDR3 protein. In the table there are around 690,000 distinct CDR3 sequences, 21% of which are singletons. Separately, the same data were catalogued under a study of T cells expressing NK-cell markers. That report adds: Sorted CD3+CD56-NKG2C+, CD3+CD56+NKG2C- and CD3+CD56+NKG2C+ T cells were the source of the TCR beta repertoires. Eight donors were sequenced, seven testing HCMV-seropositive and one testing seronegative. The CD3+CD56-NKG2C+ fraction of a handful of donors was likewise dominated by these clonotypes.

Material for sequencing was PBMCs. The chain links TRBV5-1 to TRBJ2-5; tentatively, D is TRBD1 (5 bases). The receptor was isolated from a woman younger than 30 in good health. CDR3 in DNA: TGCGCCAGCAGCTTTCAGGGTGTCGGCGAGACCCAGTACTTC. Protein sequence: CASSFQGVGETQYF.